These 12 T cell receptor beta chains share one sample of origin, sequenced in a study of tissue T cells after allogeneic stem cell transplantation. Here immunoSEQ multiplex PCR was the method, and the copy in TCRdb shows in-frame clones only, minus some. This sample has approximately 7,400 clones, with approximately 64% found just once. Sequencing input: blood. The source is a female BALB/c mouse in good health. These mice share the MHC haplotype H2-d.

This clone appeared a few times. Gene names are mouse gene names. The CDR3 is cut off 1 residue early in the read; its end comes from the germline J gene. The chain recombines TRBV5 with TRBJ2-1; either TRBD1 or TRBD2 may supply D (6 bases each). The CDR3 loop spans 15 amino acids. The V gene lost 0 bases and the J gene lost 6 bases, with 12 bases spanning the gap. The germline CDR1 and CDR2 sequences are LGHNA and YNLKQL (reference sequence). CDR3 in amino acids: CASSQDRGVSAEQFF. Incomplete CDR3 DNA: TGTGCCAGCAGCCAAGATAGGGGGGTTAGTGCTGAGCAGTTC.

In regard to this clone: The genes and germline here are from mouse. Read sequence stops 1 residue before the CDR3 end, and the germline J gene provides the missing end. The chain carries TRBV14 and TRBJ1-4; 12 bases are a match to TRBD1. In germline, CDR1 is SGHDT, CDR2 FRDEAV. The V segment lost 4 bases and the J segment 6 bases; nucleotides outside the gene matches: 4. CDR3 length: 15 residues. CDR3 region: CASSPGTGGDERLFF. CDR3 DNA, as far as it was read: TGTGCCAGCAGTCCCGGGACAGGGGGCGACGAAAGATTATTT.

Regarding this clone: Mouse gene names apply. The CDR3 is cut off 1 residue early in the read; its end comes from the germline J gene. J is TRBJ1-2 and V is TRBV29; D unclear. Germline V gives CDR1 MSHET, CDR2 SYDVDS. The CDR3 loop spans 12 amino acids. The V end was cut by 4 bases, the J end by 0 bases, with 3 bases between. The DNA read from the CDR3 is TGTGCTAGCAGTTCAGCAAACTCCGACTACACC. It yields the protein CASSSANSDYT. The complete CDR3 sequence is CASSSANSDYTF.

Points on this clone: Gene names and germline refer to mouse. The read falls 1 residue short of the CDR3 end, and the missing part is taken from the germline J gene. J is TRBJ1-5 and V is TRBV13-3; D remains unclear. This CDR3 contains 13 residues. Germline V CDR1 and CDR2: NNHDY, SYVADS. V lost 5 bases and J lost 1, with 7 bases in between. The CDR3 bases that were read are TGTGCCAGCAGGGAGAGGAACAACCAGGCTCCGCTT. This sequence encodes CASRERNNQAPL. The full CDR3 sequence reads CASRERNNQAPLF.

This clone turned up a few times. Gene and germline names: mouse. The read comes to an end 1 residue before the CDR3 does, leaving the germline J gene to fill in the end. The chain has TRBV20 and TRBJ2-7, with 7 bases fitting TRBD1. J lost 0 bases, V lost 0 bases, and 5 bases had no gene match. This CDR3 is 15 amino acids long. Per the germline V gene, CDR1 is GFQATS and CDR2 is STVNSAI. The chain's CDR3 is CGARDRGQSSYEQYF. The sequenced CDR3 bases are TGTGGTGCTAGGGATCGGGGACAGAGCTCCTATGAACAGTAC. The entire variable domain, with the rest obtained from reference TRBV20 and TRBJ2-7, is as follows: GALVYQYPRRTICKSGTSMRMECQAVGFQATSVAWYRQSPQKTFELIALSTVNSAIKYEQNFTQEKFPISHPNLSFSSMTVLNAYLEDRGLYLCGARDRGQSSYEQYFGPGTRLTVL.

As to this clone: Gene names denote mouse genes. The read finishes 1 residue shy of the CDR3 end, and the germline J gene is used to complete it. V is TRBV2 and J is TRBJ2-7, with 9 bases that match TRBD1. This CDR3 is built from 14 residues. With V trimmed by 2 bases and J by 6 bases, 5 bases remained unmatched. From germline, CDR1 is LGHNA and CDR2 YSYQKL. CDR3 bases read: TGTGCCAGCAGCCAAACGGGGACAGGGAGTGAACAGTAC. It is translated as CASSQTGTGSEQY. The full CDR3 protein reads CASSQTGTGSEQYF.

As for this clone: Each gene name is a mouse one. The read ends 1 residue early relative to the CDR3; the germline J gene fills the gap. The chain couples TRBV5 to TRBJ2-4; D possibly matches TRBD1 or TRBD2 (5 bases each). Germline V gives CDR1 LGHNA, CDR2 YNLKQL (reference sequence). The CDR3 contains 15 residues. Trimming removed 0 bases from V and 5 bases from J, with 12 bases in between. The CDR3 loop reads CASSQDRGTPNTLYF. The sequenced CDR3 bases are TGTGCCAGCAGCCAAGATCGGGGGACCCCAAACACCTTGTAC.

A word on this clone: Genes and germline come from the mouse. CDR3 bases read: TGTGCCAGCAGCTTTTGGACAAGTCAAAACACCTTGTAC. Its translation is CASSFWTSQNTLY. The whole CDR3 region reads CASSFWTSQNTLYF. J is TRBJ2-4 and V is TRBV4; maybe TRBD1 (5 bases). The read stops 1 residue short of the end of the CDR3; the missing end is completed from the germline J gene. This CDR3 region has 14 residues. Trimming stripped 4 bases from V and 0 bases from J, with 8 bases between. Germline lookup yields CDR1 LGHDT and CDR2 YNNKQL (reference sequence). Combining the CDR3 with reference TRBV4 and TRBJ2-4 gives the whole variable domain ETAVFQTPNYHVTQVGNEVSFNCKQTLGHDTMYWYKQDSKKLLKIMFSYNNKQLIVNETVPRRFSPQSSDKAHLNLRIKSVEPEDSAVYLCASSFWTSQNTLYFGAGTRLSVL.

About this clone itself: Genes and germline are mouse. The missing CDR3 end, 1 residue past where the read stops, is filled in from the germline J gene. This sequence joins TRBV5 and TRBJ2-1; 10 bases line up with TRBD2. Germline values: CDR1 LGHNA, CDR2 YNLKQL (reference sequence). Losses at the gene ends were 3 bases for V and 1 base for J; bases not matched to a gene: 0. The length of the CDR3 is 15 residues. CDR3 residues: CASSQTGGNYAEQFF. The sequenced CDR3 bases are TGTGCCAGCAGCCAGACTGGGGGGAACTATGCTGAGCAGTTC.

This clone was detected only once. The gene symbols are mouse symbols. The CDR3 end lies 1 residue beyond the end of the read and is filled in from the germline J gene. The genes are TRBV3 and TRBJ2-4; TRBD2 aligns across 10 bases. The CDR3 length is 14 residues. Germline lookup yields CDR1 SNHLY and CDR2 FYNGKV (reference sequence). Germline trimming cut 2 bases from V and 4 bases from J; bases unmatched to any gene: 0. The DNA read from the CDR3 is TGTGCCAGCAGCTTAACTGGGGGGGAAAACACCTTGTAC. This encodes CASSLTGGENTLY. The CDR3 reads in full as CASSLTGGENTLYF.

A word on this clone: Germline and genes: mouse. The read halts 1 residue ahead of the CDR3 end, with the missing end drawn from the germline J gene. V is TRBV31 and J is TRBJ2-4; TRBD1 matches at 7 bases. V lost 0 bases and J lost 0; bases outside the gene matches: 3. Germline values: CDR1 GKSSPN, CDR2 SITVG. The CDR3 spans 15 residues. Partial CDR3 DNA: TGTGCCTGGAGTCTCGGGACAGCTAGTCAAAACACCTTGTAC. Translation: CAWSLGTASQNTLY. In full, the CDR3 reads CAWSLGTASQNTLYF.

Remarks on this clone: These gene names are mouse names. The read comes to an end 1 residue before the CDR3 does, leaving the germline J gene to fill in the end. The genes are TRBV19 and TRBJ2-2; 11 bases are a match to TRBD2. This CDR3 contains 16 residues. Germline CDR1 FNHDT, CDR2 SITEND (reference sequence). J gave up 0 bases and V 7 bases, and 5 bases lay outside the gene matches. The part of the CDR3 DNA that was read is TGTGCCAGCCGGACTGGGGGGCCAGCAAACACCGGGCAGCTCTAC. Translating gives CASRTGGPANTGQLY. The whole CDR3 region reads CASRTGGPANTGQLYF.